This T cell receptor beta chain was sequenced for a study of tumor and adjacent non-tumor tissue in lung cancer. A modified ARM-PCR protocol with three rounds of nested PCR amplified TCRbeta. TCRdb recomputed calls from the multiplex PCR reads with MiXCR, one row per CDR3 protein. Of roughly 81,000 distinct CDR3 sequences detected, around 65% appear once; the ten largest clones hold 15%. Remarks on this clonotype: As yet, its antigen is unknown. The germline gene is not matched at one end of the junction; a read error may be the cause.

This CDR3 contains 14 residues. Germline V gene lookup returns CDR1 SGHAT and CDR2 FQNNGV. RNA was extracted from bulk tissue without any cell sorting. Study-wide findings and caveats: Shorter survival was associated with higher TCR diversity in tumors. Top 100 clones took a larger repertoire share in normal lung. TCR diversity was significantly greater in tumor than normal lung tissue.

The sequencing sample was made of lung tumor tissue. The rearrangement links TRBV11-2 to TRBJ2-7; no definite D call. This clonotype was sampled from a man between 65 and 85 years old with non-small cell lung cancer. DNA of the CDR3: TGTGTTAGCAGCCTCGGGTCGGGTTCCTACGAGCAGTATTTC. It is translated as CVSSLGSGSYEQYF.